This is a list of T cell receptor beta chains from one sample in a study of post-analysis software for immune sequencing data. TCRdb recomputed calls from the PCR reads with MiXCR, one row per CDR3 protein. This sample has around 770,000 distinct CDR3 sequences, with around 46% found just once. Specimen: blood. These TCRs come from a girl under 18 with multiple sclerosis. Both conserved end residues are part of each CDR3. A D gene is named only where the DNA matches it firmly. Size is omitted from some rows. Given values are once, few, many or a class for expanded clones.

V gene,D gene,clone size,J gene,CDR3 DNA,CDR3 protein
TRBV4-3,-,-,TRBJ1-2,TGCGCCAGCAGCCAAGAGGTGGACAGCTCTAACTATGGCTACACCTTC,CASSQEVDSSNYGYTF
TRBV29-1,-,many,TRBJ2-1,TGCAGCGCTGGTAGGCAGGGAGAAGACCACAATGAGCAGTTCTTC,CSAGRQGEDHNEQFF
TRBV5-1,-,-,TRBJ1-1,TGCGCCAGCACCCTGGGGGGGGTTGGCACTGAAGCTTTCTTT,CASTLGGVGTEAFF
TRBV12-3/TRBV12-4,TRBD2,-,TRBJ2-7,TGTGCCAGCAGTGTGAGGGGGACTAGGTCCTACGAGCAGTACTTC,CASSVRGTRSYEQYF
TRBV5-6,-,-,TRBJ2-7,TGTGCCAGCAGCATTAGAGGAGGGTACGAGCAGTACTTC,CASSIRGGYEQYF
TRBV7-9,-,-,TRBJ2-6,TGTGCCAGCAGCGATCGACACCGGGACCGCCGAGGGGCCAACGTCCTGACTTTC,CASSDRHRDRRGANVLTF
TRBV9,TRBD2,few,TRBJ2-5,TGTGCCAGCAGCCCCCCCCTAGGGAGGGAGCAGTACTTC,CASSPPLGREQYF
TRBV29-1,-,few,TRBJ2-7,TGCAGCGTTCGGGGGCTCTACTACGAGCAGTACTTC,CSVRGLYYEQYF
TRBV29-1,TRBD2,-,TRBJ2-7,TGCAGCGTTGAAGACTTAGTAAGCGGGAGCTCCTACGAGCAGTACTTC,CSVEDLVSGSSYEQYF
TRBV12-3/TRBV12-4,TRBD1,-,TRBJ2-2,TGTGCCAGCAGCCCCGCGGACAGGGTTTACGGGGAGCTGTTTTTT,CASSPADRVYGELFF
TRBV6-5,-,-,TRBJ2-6,TGTGCCAGCAGTTGGGAAGGGTATGGGGCCAACGTCCTGACTTTC,CASSWEGYGANVLTF
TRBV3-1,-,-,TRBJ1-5,TGTGCCAGCAGCCAAGGTCGGATTCATCAGCCCCAGCATTTT,CASSQGRIHQPQHF
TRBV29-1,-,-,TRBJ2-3,TGCAGCGTTGAAGAGGGGAGCACAGATACGCAGTATTTT,CSVEEGSTDTQYF
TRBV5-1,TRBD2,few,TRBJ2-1,TGCGCCAGCAGCTTAGCGGGACTAGCGGACTACAATGAGCAGTTCTTC,CASSLAGLADYNEQFF
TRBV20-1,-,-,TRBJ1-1,TGCAGTGCTCTTAAGTTGGACAGACCGAACACTGAAGCTTTCTTT,CSALKLDRPNTEAFF
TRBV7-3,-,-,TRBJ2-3,TGTGCCAGCAGCTTAAGCCGGGCCACAGATACGCAGTATTTT,CASSLSRATDTQYF
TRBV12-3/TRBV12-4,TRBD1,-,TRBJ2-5,TGTGCCAGCAGTCCCCGGGACAGGGGGCCCGGGGAGACCCAGTACTTC,CASSPRDRGPGETQYF
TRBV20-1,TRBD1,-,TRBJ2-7,TGCAGTGCCTACGGACAGGAGTCCTACGAGCAGTACTTC,CSAYGQESYEQYF
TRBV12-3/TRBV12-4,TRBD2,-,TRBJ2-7,TGTGCCAGCACTTCGGGACTAGCGGTCTACGAGCAGTACTTC,CASTSGLAVYEQYF
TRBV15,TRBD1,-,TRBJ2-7,TGTGCCACCACCCCCGACAGGGTCTCCTACGAGCAGTACTTC,CATTPDRVSYEQYF
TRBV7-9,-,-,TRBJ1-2,TGTGCCAGCAGCTCCGACAGTCGCTATGGCTACACCTTC,CASSSDSRYGYTF
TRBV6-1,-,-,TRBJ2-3,TGTGCCAGCAGTGAATGGAAGTTCATCGGTACGCAGTATTTT,CASSEWKFIGTQYF
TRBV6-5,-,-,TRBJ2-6,TGTGCCAGCACTAACGACCCCTCTGGGGCCAACGTCCTGACTTTC,CASTNDPSGANVLTF
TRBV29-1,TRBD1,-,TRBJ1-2,TGCAGCGTTGTATCAGCCCGACAGGGATGGAACTATGGCTACACCTTC,CSVVSARQGWNYGYTF
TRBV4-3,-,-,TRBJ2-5,TGCGCCAGCAGCCAGGGTATCGACTTAAACAATGAGCAGTACTTC,CASSQGIDLNNEQYF
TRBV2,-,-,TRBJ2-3,TGTGCCAGCATGGGTCCTTTTAACCCCACAGATACGCAGTATTTT,CASMGPFNPTDTQYF
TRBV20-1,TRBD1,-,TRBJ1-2,TGCAGTGCTTCCGGGACAGGGGCATCGGTCTATGGCTACACCTTC,CSASGTGASVYGYTF
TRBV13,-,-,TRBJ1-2,TGTGCCAGCAGCTTATCCGGTAGACAGGTCATAAACTATGGCTACACCTTC,CASSLSGRQVINYGYTF
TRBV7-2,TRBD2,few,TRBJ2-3,TGTGCCAGCAGCTCTACCCGACTAGCGGGAAGCACAGATACGCAGTATTTT,CASSSTRLAGSTDTQYF
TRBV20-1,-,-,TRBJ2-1,TGCAGTGCTAGAGACTTGAGCTCCTACAATGAGCAGTTCTTC,CSARDLSSYNEQFF
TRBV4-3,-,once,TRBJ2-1,TGCGCCAGCAGCCCCGGGACCGCGCGCTACAATGAGCAGTTCTTC,CASSPGTARYNEQFF
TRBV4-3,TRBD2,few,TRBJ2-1,TGCGCCAGCAGCCAAGAATCGGGAGGTGGGCATGAGCAGTTCTTC,CASSQESGGGHEQFF
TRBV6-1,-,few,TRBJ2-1,TGTGCCAGCAGTGAAGAAGAAGGGGGTCCCTCCTACAATGAGCAGTTCTTC,CASSEEEGGPSYNEQFF
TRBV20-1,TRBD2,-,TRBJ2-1,TGCAGTGCTAGAGATCCTCTTACTAGCGGGAAATACAATGAGCAGTTCTTC,CSARDPLTSGKYNEQFF
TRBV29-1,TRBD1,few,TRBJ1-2,TGCAGCGGAGGGACAGGGGGCTCGAGGGGCTACACCTTC,CSGGTGGSRGYTF
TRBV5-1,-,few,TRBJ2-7,TGCGCCAGCAGCTTCGGGGGCCAATACGAGCAGTACTTC,CASSFGGQYEQYF
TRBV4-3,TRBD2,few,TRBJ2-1,TGCGCCAGCAGCCGAGGGACTAGCGGAGGGCGTGAGCAGTTCTTC,CASSRGTSGGREQFF
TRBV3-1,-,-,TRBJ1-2,TGTGTCAGCAGCCAGCCCCGGGCTAGTGTCGGCTACACCTTC,CVSSQPRASVGYTF
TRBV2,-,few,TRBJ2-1,TGTGCCAGCAGTGATCCTCCGGGAGTCCGGAGGACCTACAATGAGCAGTTCTTC,CASSDPPGVRRTYNEQFF
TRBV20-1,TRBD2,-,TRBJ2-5,TGCAGTGCCACGGGGAGGGGAATCCAAGAGACCCAGTACTTC,CSATGRGIQETQYF
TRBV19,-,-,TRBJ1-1,TGTGCCAGTAGTATTACAGGGTGGAGGATGAACACTGAAGCTTTCTTT,CASSITGWRMNTEAFF
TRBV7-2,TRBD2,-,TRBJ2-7,TGTGCCAGCACCCCTAGGATTTTACTAGCGGGAGTGGCGTACGAGCAGTACTTC,CASTPRILLAGVAYEQYF
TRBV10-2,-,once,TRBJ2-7,TGCGCCGGCACACAAGGTCCAAGCTACGAGCAGTACTTC,CAGTQGPSYEQYF
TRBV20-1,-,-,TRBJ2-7,TGCAGTGCTGGAAGCACTTACGAGCAGTACTTC,CSAGSTYEQYF
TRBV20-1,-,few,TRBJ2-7,TGCAGTGCTAGAGATCCAAGGGGCGTCGACGAGCAGTACTTC,CSARDPRGVDEQYF
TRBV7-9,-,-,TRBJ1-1,TGTGCCAGCAGCCCCCGGACAACCAACACTGAAGCTTTCTTT,CASSPRTTNTEAFF
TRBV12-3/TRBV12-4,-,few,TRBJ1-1,TGTGCCAGCAGTTCACAGGGAAAGGACACTGAAGCTTTCTTT,CASSSQGKDTEAFF
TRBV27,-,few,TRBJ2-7,TGTGCCAGCAGTTTTGTTCCGGGATACGAGCAGTACTTC,CASSFVPGYEQYF
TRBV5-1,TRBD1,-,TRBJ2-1,TGCGCCAGCAGCTCGGGACAGGACTCCTACAATGAGCAGTTCTTC,CASSSGQDSYNEQFF
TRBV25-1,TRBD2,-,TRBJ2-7,TGTGCCAGCAGCCCAGCGGGAGGGTGGTACGAGCAGTACTTC,CASSPAGGWYEQYF
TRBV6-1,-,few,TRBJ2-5,TGTGCCAGCAGTGAAGTTGGCCAAACCCCCCAGTACTTC,CASSEVGQTPQYF